This TCR beta chain was obtained from a study of shared clonotypes between healthy human individuals. General study points: Sharing across four donors was highest in naive CD4 (around 5%) and lowest in memory CD8 (approximately 0.4%). Clonotypes shared by all four donors outscored non-shared clonotypes in generation probability. Rarefaction indicated that sorted-subset sequencing remained incomplete although depth was large. Researchers sampled blood only, noting tissue repertoires likely differ.

As concerns this clone: Its cognate antigen is unknown.

CDR1 and CDR2 (germline): ENHRY, SYGVKD. V trimming: 0 bases; J trimming: 11 bases; junction bases outside the gene matches: 3. The CDR3 is 13 amino acids. TCRdb's copy holds only in-frame clones and misses some; the assay was immunoSEQ multiplex PCR. The table lists approximately 2.5 million clones, around 94% of them singletons. The receptor comes from a man between 18 and 29 years old in good health. The sequencing sample was made of naive CD4+ T cells sorted from blood. Noted subset: CD45RA+ positively selected. This chain uses TRBV10-3 with TRBJ2-1; 8 nucleotides line up with TRBD2. The CDR3 spells CAISESGTRQQFF. Written as DNA, the CDR3 is TGTGCCATCAGTGAGTCTGGGACTAGGCAGCAGTTCTTC.